The text below deals with one T cell receptor beta chain. Its antigen remains unknown. Researchers prepared the TCRbeta library using unique molecular identifiers, the study reports. TCRdb passed the PCR reads through MiXCR, listing each CDR3 protein once. Of 250,000 to 400,000 distinct CDR3 sequences detected, around 20% appear once; the ten largest clones hold roughly 9.8%. Per germline, CDR1 ENHRY and CDR2 SYGVKD. The CDR3 totals 14 residues. Trimming removed 4 bases from V and 4 bases from J, with 12 bases in between. This sample is drawn from a study of T-cell reconstitution after alpha-beta-depleted transplantation in children. Study conclusions and caveats: T-cell numbers and diversity one year post-transplant derived largely from freshly generated T cells. The study reportedly traced alpha-beta T cells about two months after transplant to several hundred expanded graft clones. Where some patients showed high TCRbeta diversity at day 60, it came from recipient T cells and thymic progenitors that had survived.

The rearrangement joins TRBV10-3 to TRBJ2-3; perhaps TRBD2 as D (6 bases). The sequencing used PBMCs, mostly from graft donor cells, collected 180 days after TCRalphabeta/CD19-depleted stem cell transplant. This TCR came from a male patient younger than 18 who had a stem cell transplant for acute lymphoblastic leukemia, so the T cells may come from the graft donor. The CDR3 spells CAISAGVGPDTQYF. DNA of the CDR3: TGTGCCATCAGTGCGGGAGTGGGGCCAGATACGCAGTATTTT.